This T cell receptor (beta chain) was retrieved from a study of cytomegalovirus exposure and HLA in healthy donors. About the research overall: Researchers found that approximately 80% of fewer than 450 genotyped donors fell within the Caucasian-associated ancestry cluster. Study observations and caveats: Sequencing depth across donors, presence/absence analyses assumed, was roughly uniform. Common viral pathogens seemed to be connected with several of the most significant clusters, according to a later analysis.

All donors participated as healthy donors of bone marrow. This PCR relied on a set of 60 Vbeta primers and 13 Jbeta primers. The protocol was immunoSEQ multiplex PCR, while the TCRdb copy is restricted to in-frame clones and leaves out a portion. The data contain roughly 36,000 clones, 80% of them singletons. Turning to this clone: The antigen is not known.

CDR3 length equals 14 residues. The V and J ends lost 5 bases and 7 bases, in that order; junction bases with no gene match: 13. In germline, CDR1 is GTSNPN, CDR2 SVGIG (reference sequence). The sample comprised PBMCs. This clonotype was sampled from a male donor in good health and CMV-seronegative. This rearrangement joins TRBV30 to TRBJ1-1, with 7 bases fitting TRBD1. The CDR3 DNA sequence: TGTGCCTGGGGCTACCTGACAGGGATCGGTGAAGCTTTCTTT. Its translation: CAWGYLTGIGEAFF.